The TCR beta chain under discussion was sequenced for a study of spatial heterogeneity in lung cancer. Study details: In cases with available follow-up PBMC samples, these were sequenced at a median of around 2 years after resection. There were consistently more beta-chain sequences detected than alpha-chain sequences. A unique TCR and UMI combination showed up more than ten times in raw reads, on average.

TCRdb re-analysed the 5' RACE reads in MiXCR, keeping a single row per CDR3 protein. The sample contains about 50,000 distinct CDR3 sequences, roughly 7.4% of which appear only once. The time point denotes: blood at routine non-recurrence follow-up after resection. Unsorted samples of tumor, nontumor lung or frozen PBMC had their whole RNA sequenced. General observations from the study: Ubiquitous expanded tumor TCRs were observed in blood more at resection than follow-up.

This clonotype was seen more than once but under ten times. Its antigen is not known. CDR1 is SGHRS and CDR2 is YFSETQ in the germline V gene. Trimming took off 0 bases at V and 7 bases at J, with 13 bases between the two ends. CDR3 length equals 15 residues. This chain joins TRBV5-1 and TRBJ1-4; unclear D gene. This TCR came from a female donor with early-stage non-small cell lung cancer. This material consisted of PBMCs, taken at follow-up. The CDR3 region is CASSLDPGGVEKLFF. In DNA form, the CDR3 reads TGCGCCAGCAGCTTGGATCCCGGAGGCGTTGAAAAACTGTTTTTT.